One sample yielded the 30 T cell receptor beta chains listed below, sequenced in a study of memory CD4+ T cells and cytomegalovirus serostatus (dated by TCRdb to the late 2010s). The library was prepared using the immunoSEQ multiplex PCR assay. TCRdb re-hosts the immuneACCESS table, in-frame sequences only. Its copies lack some clones; in the studies checked, an unresolved V gene accounts for under half of them, and the cause for the rest is not known. The sample table lists roughly 49,000 clones, 65% to 85% of them with a count of one. The top ten clonotypes cover 0.55% to 0.7% of the sample. Single viable CD3+CD4+CD8-CD45RO+ cells were sorted as memory CD4+ T cells on a FACSAria II. Sample: memory CD4+ T cells from blood. The receptors shown here come from an adult in good health and CMV-seronegative.

The chain uses TRBV7-3 and TRBJ2-2; D ambiguous. Per germline, CDR1 SGHTA and CDR2 FQGTGA. The CDR3 has 12 amino acids. The ends were cut back, 2 bases at V and 7 bases at J, with 5 bases in the middle. The CDR3 nucleotides are TGTGCCAGCAGCTTACGAGGCGGGGAGCTGTTTTTT. Amino acids: CASSLRGGELFF.

This chain connects TRBV9 to TRBJ2-2; a weak D match, TRBD2 (5 bases). The CDR3 consists of 15 residues. V was trimmed by 4 bases and J by 1 base, leaving 11 bases between them. Germline loops: CDR1 SGDLS, CDR2 YYNGEE. The CDR3 nucleotides read TGTGCCAGCAGCCCGGGGAGCCTGAACACCGGGGAGCTGTTTTTT. This sequence encodes CASSPGSLNTGELFF.

The rearrangement links TRBV5-1 to TRBJ1-2, with 12 bases that match TRBD1. CDR3 length: 15 residues. CDR1 SGHRS and CDR2 YFSETQ come from the germline V gene. With V trimmed by 4 bases and J by 7 bases, 8 bases remained unmatched. The CDR3 loop reads CASSDGGQGAGGYTF. The CDR3 DNA reads TGCGCCAGCAGCGACGGGGGACAGGGGGCCGGTGGCTACACCTTC.

In its sample, this clone was seen once. Within the sample, other DNA sequences also encode this same CDR3. This chain joins TRBV7-9 and TRBJ1-1; 9 bases line up with TRBD1. The germline V gene encodes CDR1 SEHNR and CDR2 FQNEAQ (reference sequence). The J segment lost 5 bases and the V segment lost 3 bases, leaving 10 bases of the junction unmatched. This CDR3 spans 16 amino acids. The chain's CDR3 is CASSLSLGQGWTEAFF. The CDR3 DNA follows: TGTGCCAGCAGCTTGAGCCTGGGACAGGGTTGGACTGAAGCTTTCTTT. Full variable domain (rest looked up from reference TRBV7-9 and TRBJ1-1): DTGVSQNPRHKITKRGQNVTFRCDPISEHNRLYWYRQTLGQGPEFLTYFQNEAQLEKSRLLSDRFSAERPKGSFSTLEIQRTEQGDSAMYLCASSLSLGQGWTEAFFGQGTRLTVV.

The chain couples TRBV5-5 to TRBJ1-3; D perhaps matches TRBD1 (6 bases). The germline gives CDR1 SGHKS, CDR2 YYEKEE (reference sequence). This CDR3 is 16 amino acids long. Trimming left V 4 bases short and J 4 bases short, with 18 bases between. The CDR3 loop is CASSGGRALGGNTIYF. CDR3 sequence (DNA): TGTGCCAGCAGCGGGGGCCGGGCCCTAGGGGGAAACACCATATATTTT. The full variable domain, in which reference TRBV5-5 and TRBJ1-3 provide the parts outside the CDR3, is DAGVTQSPTHLIKTRGQQVTLRCSPISGHKSVSWYQQVLGQGPQFIFQYYEKEERGRGNFPDRFSARQFPNYSSELNVNALLLGDSALYLCASSGGRALGGNTIYFGEGSWLTVV.

The gene calls are TRBV5-1 and TRBJ1-3, with a weak D call TRBD1 (5 bases). The CDR3 consists of 15 residues. V was shortened by 4 bases and J by 4 bases, with 15 bases between the two germline ends. The germline CDR1 and CDR2 sequences are SGHRS and YFSETQ. The CDR3 DNA is TGCGCCAGCAGCGCGGGACCCTTACCCGGAAACACCATATATTTT. It specifies CASSAGPLPGNTIYF.

This clone was seen a handful of times. The chain is built from TRBV9 and TRBJ1-1; 7 nucleotides match TRBD1. The CDR3 length is 14 residues. V dropped 4 bases and J dropped 8; count of bases not matched to a gene: 11. CDR1 SGDLS and CDR2 YYNGEE come from the germline V gene. In DNA form, the CDR3 reads TGTGCCAGCAGCCCCCTAATCAAGACAGGGGAAGCTTTCTTT. Protein product: CASSPLIKTGEAFF.

This chain links TRBV5-5 with TRBJ1-1; 8 bases map to TRBD1. Unmatched junction bases numbered 15, after V lost 4 bases and J lost 4 bases. This CDR3 has 17 residues. CDR1 and CDR2 (germline): SGHKS, YYEKEE (reference sequence). The chain's CDR3 is CASSPQGVTSMGTEAFF. CDR3 in DNA: TGTGCCAGCAGCCCACAGGGGGTCACAAGCATGGGCACTGAAGCTTTCTTT.

The CDR3 coding sequence is TGTGCCAGCAGTTCAACAGGGGGGAATTCACCCCTCCACTTT. Residues: CASSSTGGNSPLHF. V and J are TRBV7-2 and TRBJ1-6, with 8 bases identical to TRBD1. Germline-derived CDR1 and CDR2 are SGHTA and FQGNSA. V was clipped by 6 bases and J by 7 bases; unmatched bases: 5. The CDR3 length is 14 residues.

The chain joins TRBV27 to TRBJ2-1; the match to TRBD2 covers 10 bases. The CDR3 loop spans 13 amino acids. V was pared by 6 bases and J by 8 bases, with 4 bases of the junction left unmatched. Germline V gene sequence: CDR1 MNHEY, CDR2 SMNVEV (reference sequence). The CDR3 region is CASRDSGGYEQFF. CDR3 nucleotide sequence: TGTGCCAGCAGAGATAGCGGGGGGTATGAGCAGTTCTTC.

The CDR3 loop is CASSFLEPGQGYEQYF. The CDR3 nucleotides read TGTGCCAGCAGCTTCCTGGAACCGGGACAGGGTTACGAGCAGTACTTC. The chain combines TRBV7-2 with TRBJ2-7; TRBD1 matches at 9 bases. Germline values: CDR1 SGHTA, CDR2 FQGNSA. CDR3 length equals 16 residues. The J segment lost 4 bases and the V segment lost 3 bases, leaving 10 bases of the junction unmatched. Based on the CDR3 plus reference TRBV7-2 and TRBJ2-7, the full variable domain is GAGVSQSPSNKVTEKGKDVELRCDPISGHTALYWYRQSLGQGLEFLIYFQGNSAPDKSGLPSDRFSAERTGGSVSTLTIQRTQQEDSAVYLCASSFLEPGQGYEQYFGPGTRLTVT.

The rearrangement links TRBV19 to TRBJ2-2; weak D call: TRBD1 (6 bases). V lost 6 bases and J 4 bases, leaving 9 bases between the germline ends. Looked up from germline, CDR1 is LNHDA and CDR2 is SQIVND (reference sequence). This CDR3 is 13 amino acids long. CDR3 loop: CASRGARTGELFF. As DNA, the CDR3 is TGTGCCAGTAGGGGGGCCCGCACCGGGGAGCTGTTTTTT.

The rearrangement links TRBV6-1 to TRBJ2-7; a weak D match, TRBD2 (5 bases). This CDR3 is 15 amino acids long. The germline gives CDR1 MNHNS, CDR2 SASEGT. V lost 1 base to trimming and J lost 9 bases, with 19 bases between them. As DNA, the CDR3 is TGTGCCAGCAGTGAAGTTACGGGAATGTCTACGAGGCAGTACTTC. It encodes CASSEVTGMSTRQYF.

This clone has more than one count but fewer than ten. V usage is TRBV10-2 and J usage is TRBJ1-4, with TRBD1 matching over 9 bases. CDR3 length equals 15 residues. Germline V gene lookup returns CDR1 WSHSY and CDR2 SAAADI. J lost 6 bases, V lost 3 bases, and 5 bases had no gene match. The CDR3 is CASSDRTGADEKLFF. The CDR3 DNA is TGCGCCAGCAGTGACCGGACAGGGGCCGATGAAAAACTGTTTTTT.

The chain has TRBV5-4 and TRBJ1-1; no reliable D call. The germline gives CDR1 SGHNT, CDR2 YYREEE (reference sequence). V was cut by 4 bases and J by 1 base, with 11 bases left in between. The CDR3 has 14 amino acids. The CDR3 DNA is TGTGCCAGCAGCCCCGGCCCTGGGAACACTGAAGCTTTCTTT. Translation gives CASSPGPGNTEAFF.

The CDR3 DNA reads TGTGCCAGCAGCTTTGGGGCAGACACGTATCAGCCCCAGCATTTT. This translates into CASSFGADTYQPQHF. This rearrangement joins TRBV5-6 to TRBJ1-5, with D tentatively TRBD1 (5 bases). The germline V and J ends were trimmed by 2 bases and 5 bases, with 14 bases remaining between them. CDR3 length equals 15 residues. Germline V gene data show CDR1 as SGHDT and CDR2 as YYEEEE.

The table lists this clone with a count of one. The chain joins TRBV7-2 to TRBJ2-3, with 9 bases that match TRBD1. There are 15 residues in the CDR3. Per germline, CDR1 SGHTA and CDR2 FQGNSA. V dropped 6 bases and J dropped 6; count of bases not matched to a gene: 10. CDR3 protein: CASSRPGTGLDTQYF. CDR3 sequence (DNA): TGTGCCAGCAGTCGCCCCGGGACAGGGTTGGATACGCAGTATTTT.

The rearrangement links TRBV30 to TRBJ2-7; 11 bases fit TRBD2. The trim removed 3 bases at V and 4 bases at J, leaving 5 bases unmatched. In germline, CDR1 is GTSNPN, CDR2 SVGIG (reference sequence). The CDR3 spans 14 residues. CDR3 amino acids: CAWRTGTSGYEQYF. The CDR3 DNA reads as TGTGCCTGGAGGACCGGGACTAGCGGTTACGAGCAGTACTTC. Complete variable domain (other parts from reference TRBV30 and TRBJ2-7): SQTIHQWPATLVQPVGSPLSLECTVEGTSNPNLYWYRQAAGRGLQLLFYSVGIGQISSEVPQNLSASRPQDRQFILSSKKLLLSDSGFYLCAWRTGTSGYEQYFGPGTRLTVT.

The chain uses TRBV10-3 and TRBJ1-5; 9 positions match TRBD1. Germline V gene data show CDR1 as ENHRY and CDR2 as SYGVKD. Trimming cost V 3 bases and J 5 bases; bases outside gene matches: 5. The CDR3 contains 15 residues. DNA of the CDR3: TGTGCCATCAGTGATTCGGACAGGGGCTATCAGCCCCAGCATTTT. It codes for CAISDSDRGYQPQHF.

The V and J genes are TRBV7-2 and TRBJ2-7; maybe TRBD1 (5 bases). Germline V gene sequence: CDR1 SGHTA, CDR2 FQGNSA. This CDR3 has 16 residues. Trimming stripped 1 base from V and 2 bases from J, with 15 bases between. CDR3 nucleotide sequence: TGTGCCAGCAGCTTAGGGGTTGCAGGGATCCCCTACGAGCAGTACTTC. Its protein is CASSLGVAGIPYEQYF.

The chain employs TRBV27 and TRBJ2-1; 8 positions agree with TRBD2. Unmatched junction bases numbered 9, after V lost 7 bases and J lost 7 bases. Germline loops: CDR1 MNHEY, CDR2 SMNVEV (reference sequence). The CDR3 is 14 amino acids. The CDR3 DNA reads as TGTGCCAGCATTCTATCGGGGGGGGCGAATGAGCAGTTCTTC. As protein: CASILSGGANEQFF.

The rearrangement joins TRBV7-9 to TRBJ2-5, with TRBD1 matching over 8 bases. This CDR3 has 16 amino acids. V lost 1 base and J lost 1; bases outside the gene matches: 5. The germline V gene has CDR1 SEHNR and CDR2 FQNEAQ (reference sequence). The CDR3 reads CASSLDLTGGQETQYF. CDR3 DNA: TGTGCCAGCAGCTTAGACTTAACAGGGGGCCAAGAGACCCAGTACTTC.

This clone has just one count. V and J are TRBV7-2 and TRBJ1-6, with D maybe TRBD1 (5 bases). Germline-derived CDR1 and CDR2 are SGHTA and FQGNSA. Trimming left V 6 bases short and J 17 bases short, with 20 bases between. This CDR3 comprises 13 residues. CDR3 bases: TGTGCCAGCAGTTCTCACGGGGACGCCAGATTCCACTTT. It translates to CASSSHGDARFHF.

The chain employs TRBV29-1 and TRBJ1-1; D not resolved. Trimming took 8 bases from V and 7 from J, leaving 14 bases between them. The CDR3 contains 11 residues. Per germline, CDR1 SQVTM and CDR2 ANQGSEA. CDR3 sequence reads: CSLGRGYEAFF. The CDR3 DNA reads as TGCAGCCTGGGCCGTGGTTATGAAGCTTTCTTT.

The CDR3 bases are TGCGCCAGCAGCTCACTTCCTAGCGGGGGGTATAATGAGCAGTTCTTC. As protein: CASSSLPSGGYNEQFF. The rearrangement links TRBV5-1 to TRBJ2-1; TRBD2 matches 11 bases. The J segment lost 7 bases and the V segment lost 3 bases, leaving 9 bases of the junction unmatched. This CDR3 spans 16 amino acids. The germline gives CDR1 SGHRS, CDR2 YFSETQ.

The CDR3 loop reads CASSRTFGRNTEAFF. In DNA, the CDR3 is TGCGCCAGCAGCAGAACTTTCGGTAGGAACACTGAAGCTTTCTTT. The genes are TRBV5-1 and TRBJ1-1; D unclear. V lost 4 bases, J lost 1 base, and 14 bases lay in between. Germline V gene sequence: CDR1 SGHRS, CDR2 YFSETQ. This CDR3 has 15 amino acids.

The chain couples TRBV28 to TRBJ1-6; 11 bases match TRBD1. With 1 base clipped from V and 9 bases from J, the junction kept 2 bases outside the gene matches. The germline V gene has CDR1 MDHEN and CDR2 SYDVKM. The CDR3 consists of 15 residues. CDR3 residues: CASSLSGTGGSPLHF. CDR3 nucleotides: TGTGCCAGCAGTTTATCGGGGACAGGGGGTTCACCCCTCCACTTT.

The chain couples TRBV11-3 to TRBJ1-1; D gene ambiguous. The CDR3 length is 13 residues. The germline V gene has CDR1 SGHNT and CDR2 YENEEA. Trimming stripped 1 base from V and 1 base from J, with 4 bases between. The CDR3 nucleotides read TGTGCCAGCAGCTTAGGGGGGAACACTGAAGCTTTCTTT. It specifies CASSLGGNTEAFF.

The CDR3 sequence: CASSLGGRANTEAFF. The CDR3 nucleotides read TGTGCCAGCAGTTTAGGGGGAAGGGCTAACACTGAAGCTTTCTTT. The chain joins TRBV28 to TRBJ1-1; D might be TRBD1 (5 bases). Germline V CDR1 and CDR2: MDHEN, SYDVKM. This CDR3 spans 15 amino acids. The V gene lost 2 bases and the J gene lost 2 bases, with 12 bases spanning the gap.

As DNA, the CDR3 is TGTGCCAGCAGCTTGGTCGGAGGGGGCAGAGATACGCAGTATTTT. It yields the protein CASSLVGGGRDTQYF. The V gene is TRBV5-4, the J gene TRBJ2-3; weak D call: TRBD1 (7 bases). The CDR3 is 15 amino acids. V was trimmed by 0 bases and J by 5 bases, leaving 13 bases between them. Germline V gene sequence: CDR1 SGHNT, CDR2 YYREEE (reference sequence).